This TCR beta chain is from a study of T cells in Graves' hyperthyroidism and ophthalmopathy. There were TCR beta CDR3 regions amplified from RNA transcripts. TCR CDR3 regions were first amplified by RT-PCR with HTBI primers. TCRdb reprocessed the multiplex PCR reads with MiXCR, giving one entry per CDR3 protein. The profile shows about 250,000 distinct CDR3 sequences, about 20% of them singletons. In this sample, this clonotype turned up a few times. CDR1 and CDR2 from the germline V gene are DFQATT and SNEGSKA (reference sequence). The CDR3 length is 14 residues. V gave up 6 bases and J gave up 6 bases; unmatched junction bases: 11. The study excluded patients with uncontrolled infection, other autoimmune disease, pregnancy or lactation.

Sequences were obtained from blood. This receptor was obtained from a man aged 30-40 years with Graves' ophthalmopathy. The chain recombines TRBV20-1 with TRBJ2-1; TRBD2 matches at 7 bases. CDR3 amino acids: CSATRLAVRNEQFF. CDR3 bases: TGCAGTGCGACGAGACTAGCTGTTCGCAATGAGCAGTTCTTC.